The TCR delta chain described here comes from a study of fetal and pediatric gammadelta thymocytes (dated by TCRdb to between 2021 and 2024). Background on the whole study: To strengthen a single-cell study of gammadelta thymocyte development, the researchers used bulk gammadelta thymocyte repertoires that mixed previously published data with newly generated, unpublished data. A total of around 10 subjects, comprising 3 fetal thymus donors and 7 pediatric thymus donors, were covered by the bulk gammadelta thymocyte repertoire set. The bulk gammadelta thymocyte repertoires combined unpublished data with previously published data (refs 27,28). To increase subject numbers and strengthen the CDR3 publicity analysis, bulk TCR repertoire data were added.

These reads were obtained on an Illumina MiSeq. From the authors' description of their analysis: For publicity analysis, the Vgamma9Vdelta2 and nonVgamma9Vdelta2 bulk CDR3 files of each subject were merged into one combined repertoire per subject. Using base R and dplyr, CDR3 publicity was scored on a scale from 0 to 19 by checking each amino acid sequence across 9 single-cell datasets and around ten bulk repertoires. TCRdb called clones anew from the public reads via CATT; matching DNA rows were later pooled. The V and J calls here are based on TCRdb, not the publication. The sample records more than 650 delta-chain clones, approximately 18% of which are singletons. The biggest ten clones account for approximately 17% of the sample. Note on this clone: Its target antigen remains unknown. A read error is likely here: a far larger clone is one base away.

The germline V gene specifies GEAIGNYY as CDR1 and EKD as CDR2. The cysteine opens and the phenylalanine closes a CDR3 of 17 amino acids. Just CDR3 DNA is preserved here, 51 bases in frame from base 1. The paper as a whole reports these results and caveats: Compared with post-natal repertoires, fetal gammadelta thymocyte repertoires were previously reported to be enriched for TRDV2, TRGV8 and TRGV9 usage, low N additions and public CDR3s.

In Singapore, elective pregnancy terminations performed for socio-psychological reasons at roughly 14 to 22 weeks estimated gestational age were the source of the fetal thymuses. All fetuses were assessed as structurally normal by ultrasound before termination and by gross morphological examination after termination. Thymocytes were stained with Zombie NIR viability dye plus antibodies to CD3 (UCHT1), TCRgammadelta (11F2), TCRVgamma9 (IMMU360) and TCRVdelta2 (IMMU389). TRD and TRG CDR3 repertoires were generated in bulk, separately, from sorted Vgamma9Vdelta2 and nonVgamma9Vdelta2 gammadelta thymocytes obtained from human fetal and pediatric thymuses. Thymic cell suspensions were prepared from fetal and post-natal thymuses as described previously. NonVgamma9Vdelta2 thymocytes were sorted as CD3+ gammadeltaTCR+ cells lacking the Vgamma9+Vdelta2+ phenotype. Cell sorting was done on a FACS Aria III cell sorter (BD Biosciences).

Sequenced input: non-Vgamma9Vdelta2 gamma-delta T cells from the thymus. The cell subset or site label corresponds to: CD3+gammadeltaTCR+ thymocytes not co-expressing Vgamma9 and Vdelta2. The chain is assembled from TRDV2 and TRDJ3, with 7 central nucleotides matching TRDD3. TCRdb gives no J gene; it was assigned here by matching the DNA to germline. The receptor comes from a human fetus. The sequenced DNA is TGTGCCTGTGACACCGGGGATAGCTCCTGGGTCACCCGACAGATGTTTTTC. It encodes CACDTGDSSWVTRQMFF.